Here is one T cell receptor beta chain with its context. As yet, its antigen is unknown. These data come from a study of CD8 T cells in Susac syndrome. For the study at large: When blood was drawn, patients with Susac syndrome were on intravenous immunoglobulin alone, on corticosteroids, or therapy-naive.

With 3 bases removed from V and 3 bases from J, the gap between germline ends came to 9 bases. Germline CDR1 is MNHEY and CDR2 is SVGEGT. This CDR3 contains 13 residues. Study-wide findings and caveats: Where Susac syndrome CD4+ T cell repertoires were concerned, no clonal expansion was evident.

With random hexamers, reverse transcription was performed on about 0.5 to 1 ug of RNA. Amplification of TCR beta CDR3 across 54 Vbeta and 13 Jbeta was performed with immunoSEQ multiplex PCR. TCRdb reprocessed the immunoSEQ multiplex PCR reads with MiXCR, giving one entry per CDR3 protein. The sample holds about 160,000 distinct CDR3 sequences, roughly 95% seen once. TCR beta sequences were obtained from blood CD8+ and CD4+ T cells. This clonotype originated in a human donor with Susac syndrome. This chain uses TRBV6-2 or TRBV6-3 with TRBJ2-7; D is unresolved. Sequenced: CD4+ T cells from PBMCs. The CDR3 nucleotides read TGTGCCAGCAGTTATGGTGGGTTCTACGAGCAGTACGTC. It codes for CASSYGGFYEQYV.